A selection of T cell receptor beta chains follows, all from one sample in a study of control samples from healthy donors and cancer patients. TCRdb's copy holds only in-frame clones and misses some; the assay was immunoSEQ multiplex PCR. The data show about 140,000 clones, approximately 92% seen once. Sample: blood. The receptors derive from a man aged 25 to 45 in good health. CDR3s leave out the opening cysteine and the closing phenylalanine or tryptophan.

V	CDR3
TRBV28	ASTTEGVGELF
TRBV19	ASINPRGANTEAF
TRBV29-1	SVVWQGRGYT
TRBV30	AWSAPGGAGGNTIY
TRBV24-1	ATSDPGTGVDTQY
TRBV28	ASSPYSAYNEQF
TRBV11-3	ASSPQTGRETQY
TRBV10-3	AIRGPPPSDYGYT
TRBV6-2/TRBV6-3	ASSYSGTQNIQY
TRBV6-6	ASSYSDLANYGYT
TRBV3-1/TRBV3-2	ASSQTGSPFWEQF
TRBV29-1	SVRNSGKYNEQF
TRBV29-1	SADRGWTEAF
TRBV4-2	ASSQARGLNTEAF
TRBV11-2	ASSFGRGGNYGYT
TRBV28	ASSHRTRLQETQY
TRBV12-3/TRBV12-4	ASLQGSGELF
TRBV24-1	ATSDSPGTSGINTGELF
TRBV19	ASSPGTPYEQY
TRBV2	ARRATGETGELF
TRBV5-1	ASSSMGQGAGANVLT
TRBV18	ASSYGTRQYNEQF
TRBV6-7	ASSYLRPGLAEGGEQF
TRBV11-2	ASSLAGATNEKLF
TRBV27	ASSPGHSYEQY
TRBV6-5	ASSYLMLAGGELF